What follows describes a single TCR beta chain. The antigen it recognizes is unknown. Nothing much larger sits one base from this clone, and base qualities are not available. All donors were healthy Caucasians. Three pairs of female monozygotic twins, all aged roughly 18 to 29 years, were included in the twin cohort. The RNA used for TCR libraries was isolated from peripheral blood mononuclear cells. The protocol used for the library was 5' RACE. Instrument on record: Illumina HiSeq 2000. Template switching added a universal primer binding site, and the final cDNA carried a unique molecular identifier that allowed TCR cDNA molecules to be counted accurately. Specific primers in the conserved constant-segment region were used to synthesize first-strand cDNA for the TCR alpha and beta chains. Each cDNA library was double barcoded, with a SMART-Mk sample barcode plus Illumina barcodes, to control for contamination. TruSeq adapter sequences and Illumina sample barcodes were added in two successive PCR steps. The Illumina HiSeq platform was used with custom primers to sequence TCR alpha and beta cDNA libraries. In the authors' own workflow: MiGEC was used to process raw reads and extract unique molecular identifiers, and MiXCR was used to find CDR3 positions. For each individual, recombination models were inferred using an EM algorithm with the repgenHMM and IGoR tools. The analysis of shared clonotypes was done with the tcR package in R, with sharing normalized by the product of cloneset sizes. To study raw recombination free of thymic and clonal selection effects, out-of-frame nonproductive sequences were analyzed. TCRdb trimmed public reads at Q25 via fastp, called clones via MiXCR and kept in-frame beta chains. Duplicate CDR3 protein sequences are folded into a single record with the most common DNA and genes. It is TCRdb's table, rather than the study itself, that gives the V and J calls and clone size. In this sample the table shows 450,000 to 650,000 distinct CDR3 sequences, 9% to 10% of which occur a single time. The biggest ten clones account for approximately 3% of the sample.

These data are taken from a study of identical twins (TCRdb year 2016). In terms of the full investigation: To test whether fetal clonotypes persist, the study used deep sequencing on TCR alpha and beta repertoires from monozygotic twins, unrelated adults of various ages, and cord blood. To rule out contamination, replicate twin experiments were performed at different times with different library preparation protocols. General findings and caveats noted by the study authors: Invariant T cells such as MAIT and iNKT could partly confound zero-insertion analyses, though diverse VJ usage argued against this for most clonotypes. Out-of-frame TCR alpha sharing in monozygotic twins was systematically underestimated by recombination models, whereas sharing between unrelated individuals was in agreement with the recombination models. Out-of-frame TCR alpha sequences shared between twins showed an excess of low generation-probability sequences compared with coincidental sharing between unrelated individuals. Fewer insertions were carried by abundant cord blood beta clonotypes, a similar but weaker trend appeared in young adult naive repertoires, and no such trend appeared in memory repertoires. A weaker excess of twin sharing was found in beta out-of-frame sequences because the signal-to-noise ratio was lowered by fewer shared sequences. Conclusions relied on cross-sectional statistical analysis, since the same donors could not be followed over many years.

Reading from cysteine to phenylalanine, the CDR3 counts 15 amino acids. Only the CDR3 DNA is retained, 45 bases long and in frame from the first base. Relative to germline, V is 6 bases shorter and J is 0 bases shorter, with 17 bases between their ends. Sequences DFQATT (CDR1) and SNEGSKA (CDR2) are obtained from the germline V gene (reference sequence). This sample was shared with a second study, whose subject was yellow fever vaccine responses in identical twins. Reported in the second study: The T cell response to vaccination in identical twins was reported by the authors to appear partly convergent and partly personalized. In the study, vaccine-responding T cell clones were precisely tracked in identical twins.

The sample taken for sequencing was PBMCs. The origin of this receptor is a woman under 30 in good health. Here the chain combines TRBV20-1 and TRBJ1-2; no D gene is confidently identified. The CDR3 protein sequence reads: CSATDALNANYGYTF. The sequence in DNA is TGCAGTGCAACCGACGCCCTGAACGCTAACTATGGCTACACCTTC.